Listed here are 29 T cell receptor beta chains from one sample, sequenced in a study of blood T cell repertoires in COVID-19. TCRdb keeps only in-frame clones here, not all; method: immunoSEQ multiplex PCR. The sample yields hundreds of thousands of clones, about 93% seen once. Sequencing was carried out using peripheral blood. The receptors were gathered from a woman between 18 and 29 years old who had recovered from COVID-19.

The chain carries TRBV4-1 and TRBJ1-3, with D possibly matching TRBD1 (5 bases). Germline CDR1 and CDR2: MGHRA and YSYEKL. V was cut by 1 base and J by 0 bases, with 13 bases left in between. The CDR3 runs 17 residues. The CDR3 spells CASSQGADTGSGNTIYF. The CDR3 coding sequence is TGCGCCAGCAGCCAAGGAGCTGATACAGGCTCTGGAAACACCATATATTTT.

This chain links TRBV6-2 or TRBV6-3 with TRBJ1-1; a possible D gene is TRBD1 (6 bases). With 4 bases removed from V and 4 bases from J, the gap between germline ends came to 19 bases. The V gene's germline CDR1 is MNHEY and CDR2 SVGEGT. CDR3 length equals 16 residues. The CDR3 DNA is TGTGCCAGCAGTTTCTCCAGGGGACCACTATCCACTGAAGCTTTCTTT. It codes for CASSFSRGPLSTEAFF.

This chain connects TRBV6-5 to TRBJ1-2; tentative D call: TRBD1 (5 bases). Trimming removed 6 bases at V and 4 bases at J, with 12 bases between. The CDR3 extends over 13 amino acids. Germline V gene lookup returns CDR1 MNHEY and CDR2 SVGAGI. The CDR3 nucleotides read TGTGCCAGCAGCCTTGGGGGGTTCTATGGCTACACCTTC. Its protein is CASSLGGFYGYTF.

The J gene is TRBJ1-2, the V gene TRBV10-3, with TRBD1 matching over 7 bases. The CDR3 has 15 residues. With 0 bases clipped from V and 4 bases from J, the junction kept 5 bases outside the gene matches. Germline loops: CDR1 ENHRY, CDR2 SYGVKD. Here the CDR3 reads CAISESIGGLYGYTF. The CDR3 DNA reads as TGTGCCATCAGTGAGTCGATAGGGGGCCTCTATGGCTACACCTTC.

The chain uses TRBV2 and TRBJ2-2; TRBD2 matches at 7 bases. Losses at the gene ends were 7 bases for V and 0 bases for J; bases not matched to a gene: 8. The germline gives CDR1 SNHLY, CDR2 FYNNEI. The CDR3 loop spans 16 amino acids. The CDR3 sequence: CASNLGGTSNTGELFF. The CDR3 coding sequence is TGTGCCAGCAATCTGGGGGGGACCTCGAACACCGGGGAGCTGTTTTTT.

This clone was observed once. The CDR3 DNA reads TGTGCCAGCAGCCCTCAGAGGCTAACTGAAGCTTTCTTT. Protein product: CASSPQRLTEAFF. The J gene is TRBJ1-1, the V gene TRBV13; no firm D call. Looked up from germline, CDR1 is PRHDT and CDR2 is FYEKMQ (reference sequence). Trimming stripped 5 bases from V and 5 bases from J, with 12 bases between. There are 13 residues in the CDR3.

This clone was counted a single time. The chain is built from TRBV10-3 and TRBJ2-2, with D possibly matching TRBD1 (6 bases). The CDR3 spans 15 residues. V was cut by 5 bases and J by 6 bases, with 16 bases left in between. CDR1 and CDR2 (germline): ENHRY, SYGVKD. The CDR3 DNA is TGTGCCATCAGTCCCGGGACAAAGGAGGCCGGGGAGCTGTTTTTT. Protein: CAISPGTKEAGELFF.

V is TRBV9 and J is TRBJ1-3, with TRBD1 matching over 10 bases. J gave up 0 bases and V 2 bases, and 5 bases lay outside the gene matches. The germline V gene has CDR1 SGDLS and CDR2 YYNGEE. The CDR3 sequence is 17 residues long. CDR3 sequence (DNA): TGTGCCAGCAGCGTCTCCGGGACAGGGGTCTCTGGAAACACCATATATTTT. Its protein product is CASSVSGTGVSGNTIYF.

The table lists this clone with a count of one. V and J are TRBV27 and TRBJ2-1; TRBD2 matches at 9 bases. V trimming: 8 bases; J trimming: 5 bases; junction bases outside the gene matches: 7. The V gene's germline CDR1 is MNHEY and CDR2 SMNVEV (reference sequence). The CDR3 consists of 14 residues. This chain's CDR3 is CASRRLAGNNEQFF. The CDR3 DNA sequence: TGTGCCAGCCGCAGGCTAGCGGGGAACAATGAGCAGTTCTTC.

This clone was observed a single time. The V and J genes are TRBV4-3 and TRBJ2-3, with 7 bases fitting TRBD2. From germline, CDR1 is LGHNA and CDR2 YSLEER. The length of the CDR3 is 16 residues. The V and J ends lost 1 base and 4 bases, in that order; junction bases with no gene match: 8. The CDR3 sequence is CASSQVVGGPADTQYF. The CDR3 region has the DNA TGCGCCAGCAGCCAAGTAGTGGGAGGGCCGGCAGATACGCAGTATTTT.

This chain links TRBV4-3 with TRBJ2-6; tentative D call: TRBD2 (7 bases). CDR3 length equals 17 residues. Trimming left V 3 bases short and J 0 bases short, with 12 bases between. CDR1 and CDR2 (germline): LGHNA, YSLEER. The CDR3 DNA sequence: TGCGCCAGCAGCCAGAGGGGGGGGAGCTCTGGGGCCAACGTCCTGACTTTC. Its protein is CASSQRGGSSGANVLTF.

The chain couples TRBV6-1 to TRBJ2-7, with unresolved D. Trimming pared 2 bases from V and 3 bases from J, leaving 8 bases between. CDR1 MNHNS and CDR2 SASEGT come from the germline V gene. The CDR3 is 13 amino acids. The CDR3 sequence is CASSERSLYEQYV. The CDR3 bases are TGTGCCAGCAGTGAACGAAGCCTCTACGAGCAGTACGTC.

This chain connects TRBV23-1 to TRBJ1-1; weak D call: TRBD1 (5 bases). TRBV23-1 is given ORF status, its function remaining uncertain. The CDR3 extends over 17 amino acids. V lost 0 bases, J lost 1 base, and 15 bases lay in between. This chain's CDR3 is CASSQSGPLGGNTEAFF. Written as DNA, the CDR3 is TGCGCCAGCAGTCAATCAGGTCCCCTCGGGGGGAACACTGAAGCTTTCTTT.

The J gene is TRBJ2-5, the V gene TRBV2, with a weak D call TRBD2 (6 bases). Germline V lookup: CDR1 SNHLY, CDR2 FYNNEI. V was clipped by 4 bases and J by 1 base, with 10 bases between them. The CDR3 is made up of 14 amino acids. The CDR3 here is CASSVRLGQETQYF. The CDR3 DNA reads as TGTGCCAGCAGTGTAAGACTAGGCCAAGAGACCCAGTACTTC.

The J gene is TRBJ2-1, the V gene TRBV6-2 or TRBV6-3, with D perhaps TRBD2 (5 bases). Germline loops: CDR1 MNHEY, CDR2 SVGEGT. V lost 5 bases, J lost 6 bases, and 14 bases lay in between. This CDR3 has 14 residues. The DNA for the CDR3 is TGTGCCAGCAGTCGCCGGAGTAGCGTCAATGAGCAGTTCTTC. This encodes CASSRRSSVNEQFF.

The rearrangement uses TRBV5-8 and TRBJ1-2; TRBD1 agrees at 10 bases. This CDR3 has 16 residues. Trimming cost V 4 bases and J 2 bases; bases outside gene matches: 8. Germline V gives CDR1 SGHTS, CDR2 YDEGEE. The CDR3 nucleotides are TGTGCCAGCAGCCCCCAGCGACAGGGGGCAAACTATGGCTACACCTTC. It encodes CASSPQRQGANYGYTF.

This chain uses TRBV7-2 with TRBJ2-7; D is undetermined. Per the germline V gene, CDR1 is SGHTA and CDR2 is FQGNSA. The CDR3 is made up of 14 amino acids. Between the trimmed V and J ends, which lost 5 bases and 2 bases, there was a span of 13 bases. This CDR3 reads CASSLQTGAYEQYV. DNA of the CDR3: TGTGCCAGCAGCCTCCAGACTGGCGCCTACGAGCAGTACGTC.

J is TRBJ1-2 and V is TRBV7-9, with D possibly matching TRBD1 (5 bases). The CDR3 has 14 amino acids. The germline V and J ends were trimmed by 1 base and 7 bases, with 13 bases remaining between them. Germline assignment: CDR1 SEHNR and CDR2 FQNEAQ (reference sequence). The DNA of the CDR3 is TGTGCCAGCAGCTTAGAGGCAGGGTTGGGTGGCTACACCTTC. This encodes CASSLEAGLGGYTF.

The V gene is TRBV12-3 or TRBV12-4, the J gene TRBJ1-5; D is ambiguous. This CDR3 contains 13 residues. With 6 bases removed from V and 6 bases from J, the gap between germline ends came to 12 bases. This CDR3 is CASSLTTAQPQHF. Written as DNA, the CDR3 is TGTGCCAGCAGCCTTACAACCGCTCAGCCCCAGCATTTT.

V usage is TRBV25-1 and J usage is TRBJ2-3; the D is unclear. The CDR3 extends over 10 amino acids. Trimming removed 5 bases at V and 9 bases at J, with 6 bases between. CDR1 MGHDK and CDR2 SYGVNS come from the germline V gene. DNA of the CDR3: TGTGCCAGCAGTTCCAGGACGCAGTATTTT. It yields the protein CASSSRTQYF.

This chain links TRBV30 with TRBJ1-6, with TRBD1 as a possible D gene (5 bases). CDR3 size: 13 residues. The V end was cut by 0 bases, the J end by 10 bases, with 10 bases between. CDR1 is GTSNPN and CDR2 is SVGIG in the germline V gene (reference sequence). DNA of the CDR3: TGTGCCTGGAGTGTGGGGGGAGAGTCACCCCTCCACTTT. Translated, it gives CAWSVGGESPLHF.

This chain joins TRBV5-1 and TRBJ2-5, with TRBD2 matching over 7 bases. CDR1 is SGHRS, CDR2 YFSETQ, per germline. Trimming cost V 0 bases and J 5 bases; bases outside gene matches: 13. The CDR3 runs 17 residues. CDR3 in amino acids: CASSLGPLAGEGETQYF. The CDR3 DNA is TGCGCCAGCAGCTTGGGCCCATTGGCGGGAGAGGGGGAGACCCAGTACTTC.

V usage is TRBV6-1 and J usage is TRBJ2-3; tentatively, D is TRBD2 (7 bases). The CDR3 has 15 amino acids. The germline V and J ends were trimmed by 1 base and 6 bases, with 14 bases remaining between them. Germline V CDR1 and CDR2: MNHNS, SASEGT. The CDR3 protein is CASSEVGGGPDTQYF. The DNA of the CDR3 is TGTGCCAGCAGTGAAGTGGGCGGGGGCCCGGATACGCAGTATTTT.

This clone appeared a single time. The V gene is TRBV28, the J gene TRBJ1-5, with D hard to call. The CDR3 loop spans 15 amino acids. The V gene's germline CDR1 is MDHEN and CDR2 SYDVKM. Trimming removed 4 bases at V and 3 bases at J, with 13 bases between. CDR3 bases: TGTGCCAGCAGTTACGGGTTCCTTTCCAATCAGCCCCAGCATTTT. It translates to CASSYGFLSNQPQHF.

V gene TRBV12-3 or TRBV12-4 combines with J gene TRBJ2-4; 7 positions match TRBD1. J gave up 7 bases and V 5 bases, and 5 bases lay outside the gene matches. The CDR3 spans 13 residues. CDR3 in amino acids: CASSEGARNIQYF. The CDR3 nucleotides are TGTGCCAGCAGTGAGGGGGCTCGGAACATTCAGTACTTC.

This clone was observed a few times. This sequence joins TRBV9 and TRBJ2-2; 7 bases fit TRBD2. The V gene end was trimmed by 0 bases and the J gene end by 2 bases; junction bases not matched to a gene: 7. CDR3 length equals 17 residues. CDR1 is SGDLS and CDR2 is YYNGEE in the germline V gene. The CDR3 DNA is TGTGCCAGCAGCGTAGGGTCCCTAGCGGCCAACACCGGGGAGCTGTTTTTT. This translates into CASSVGSLAANTGELFF.

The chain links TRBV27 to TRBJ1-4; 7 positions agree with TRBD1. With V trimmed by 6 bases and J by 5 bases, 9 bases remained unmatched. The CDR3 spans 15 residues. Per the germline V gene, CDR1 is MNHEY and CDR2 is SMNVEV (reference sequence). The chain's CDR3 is CASRPTGPNNEKLFF. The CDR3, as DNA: TGTGCCAGCAGACCGACAGGGCCTAACAATGAAAAACTGTTTTTT.

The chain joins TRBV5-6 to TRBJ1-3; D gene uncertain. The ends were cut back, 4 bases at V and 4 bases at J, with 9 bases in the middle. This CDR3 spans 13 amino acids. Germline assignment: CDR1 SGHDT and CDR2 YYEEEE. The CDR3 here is CASSLPGGNTIYF. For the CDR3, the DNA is TGTGCCAGCAGCCTCCCCGGGGGAAACACCATATATTTT.

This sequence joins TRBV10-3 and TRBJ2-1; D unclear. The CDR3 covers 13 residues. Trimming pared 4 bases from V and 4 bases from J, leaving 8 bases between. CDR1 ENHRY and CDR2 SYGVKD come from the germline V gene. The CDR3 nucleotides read TGTGCCATCAGTGCTGCGCAATACAATGAGCAGTTCTTC. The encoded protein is CAISAAQYNEQFF.